This T cell receptor (beta chain) originates from a study of blood T cell repertoires in COVID-19. About the study: The origin of the acute and convalescent COVID-19 samples was the United States, Italy and Spain. Nucleic acid was either cDNA or gDNA, and it came from T cells, B-cell-depleted T cells, or PBMCs.

Participants were aged about 18 to 100 years from roughly 25 US areas. Original processing notes: By means of reference gene primer amplification, nucleated cell counts were estimated. Method: immunoSEQ multiplex PCR; TCRdb's copy keeps in-frame clones and lacks some. V and J calls and clone size are as listed in that table; D and trimming were resolved from the DNA. This table has 300,000 to 350,000 clones, 90% appearing once. With 4 bases clipped from V and 1 base from J, the junction kept 13 bases outside the gene matches. The germline gives CDR1 SGHDT, CDR2 YYEEEE. This CDR3 is built from 17 residues.

The rearrangement links TRBV5-6 to TRBJ1-2; TRBD1 agrees at 7 bases. Sequences were obtained from PBMCs or T cells enriched from blood (not recorded which). The receptor comes from a woman between 18 and 30 years old with acute COVID-19. CDR3 sequence (DNA): TGTGCCAGCAGCCCTCTCTCAAACAGGGGTCTTAACTATGGCTACACCTTC. Translating it yields CASSPLSNRGLNYGYTF. The variable domain in full, completed from reference TRBV5-6 and TRBJ1-2, reads DAGVTQSPTHLIKTRGQQVTLRCSPKSGHDTVSWYQQALGQGPQFIFQYYEEEERQRGNFPDRFSGHQFPNYSSELNVNALLLGDSALYLCASSPLSNRGLNYGYTFGSGTRLTVV.